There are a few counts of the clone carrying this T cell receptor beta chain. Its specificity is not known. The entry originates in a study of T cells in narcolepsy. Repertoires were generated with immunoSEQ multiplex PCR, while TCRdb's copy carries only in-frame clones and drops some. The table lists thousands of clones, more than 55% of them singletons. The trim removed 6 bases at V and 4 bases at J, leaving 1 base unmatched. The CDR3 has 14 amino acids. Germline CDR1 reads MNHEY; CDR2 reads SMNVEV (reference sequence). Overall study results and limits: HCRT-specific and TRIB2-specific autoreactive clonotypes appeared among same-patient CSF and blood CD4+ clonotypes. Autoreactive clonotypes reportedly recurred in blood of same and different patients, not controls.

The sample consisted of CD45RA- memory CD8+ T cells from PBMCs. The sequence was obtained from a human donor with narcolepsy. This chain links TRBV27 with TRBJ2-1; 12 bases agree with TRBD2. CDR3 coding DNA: TGTGCCAGCAGAGGACTAGCGGGGTACAATGAGCAGTTCTTC. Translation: CASRGLAGYNEQFF.